This is a list of T cell receptor beta chains from one sample in a study of tumour-infiltrating T cells in Burkitt lymphoma. This table comes from immunoSEQ multiplex PCR, and its TCRdb copy is limited to in-frame clones, with some not included. The sample contains around 9,900 clones, approximately 56% of which appear only once. The sequenced sample consisted of tumor tissue. Receptor source: a human donor with diffuse large B-cell lymphoma. CDR3s include the opening cysteine and the closing phenylalanine or tryptophan. Each record gives: V gene, D gene, clone size, J gene, CDR3 protein, CDR3 DNA. A D gene is named only where the DNA matches it firmly. The size entry is marked missing in some rows and otherwise reads once, few, many or a size class.

V gene: TRBV7-9; D gene: .; clone size: .; J gene: TRBJ2-1; CDR3 protein: CASSPENTPFNEQFF; CDR3 DNA: TGTGCCAGCAGCCCGGAGAATACCCCCTTTAATGAGCAGTTCTTC
V gene: TRBV4-1; D gene: .; clone size: .; J gene: TRBJ2-2; CDR3 protein: CASSRKASVSNTGELFF; CDR3 DNA: TGCGCCAGCAGCCGGAAAGCATCGGTTTCGAACACCGGGGAGCTGTTTTTT
V gene: TRBV5-6; D gene: .; clone size: .; J gene: TRBJ2-4; CDR3 protein: CASSLFEDGTDIQYF; CDR3 DNA: TGTGCCAGCAGCTTGTTTGAGGATGGGACCGACATTCAGTACTTC
V gene: TRBV30; D gene: .; clone size: .; J gene: TRBJ1-1; CDR3 protein: CAWSILKGTEAFF; CDR3 DNA: TGTGCCTGGAGTATCCTTAAGGGGACTGAAGCTTTCTTT
V gene: TRBV2; D gene: .; clone size: few; J gene: TRBJ1-2; CDR3 protein: CASSPGSQGYTF; CDR3 DNA: TGTGCCAGCAGTCCAGGGTCTCAAGGCTACACCTTC
V gene: TRBV28; D gene: TRBD2; clone size: medium-sized; J gene: TRBJ2-1; CDR3 protein: CASRPYGTSGVAHNEQFF; CDR3 DNA: TGTGCCAGCAGACCCTATGGGACTAGCGGGGTCGCCCACAATGAGCAGTTCTTC
V gene: TRBV5-4; D gene: .; clone size: .; J gene: TRBJ1-2; CDR3 protein: CASSGTFRGDYGYTF; CDR3 DNA: TGTGCCAGCAGCGGTACCTTTAGGGGAGACTATGGCTACACCTTC
V gene: TRBV9; D gene: .; clone size: .; J gene: TRBJ1-6; CDR3 protein: CASSVGEGGSPLHF; CDR3 DNA: TGTGCCAGCAGCGTAGGTGAGGGGGGCTCACCCCTCCACTTT
V gene: TRBV18; D gene: .; clone size: .; J gene: TRBJ2-3; CDR3 protein: CASSPPGVTDTQYF; CDR3 DNA: TGTGCCAGCTCACCACCGGGGGTCACAGATACGCAGTATTTT
V gene: TRBV10-3; D gene: .; clone size: .; J gene: TRBJ2-2; CDR3 protein: CAISESANTGELFF; CDR3 DNA: TGTGCCATCAGTGAATCGGCGAACACCGGGGAGCTGTTTTTT
V gene: TRBV30; D gene: TRBD1; clone size: .; J gene: TRBJ1-6; CDR3 protein: CAWRGVQGAESPLHF; CDR3 DNA: TGTGCCTGGAGAGGGGTACAGGGGGCTGAATCACCCCTCCACTTT
V gene: TRBV7-9; D gene: .; clone size: few; J gene: TRBJ1-3; CDR3 protein: CASSFDGGSGNTIYF; CDR3 DNA: TGTGCCAGCAGCTTCGACGGGGGCTCTGGAAACACCATATATTTT
V gene: TRBV19; D gene: TRBD1; clone size: .; J gene: TRBJ2-1; CDR3 protein: CASIPGQGSNEQFF; CDR3 DNA: TGTGCCAGTATACCGGGACAGGGGTCCAATGAGCAGTTCTTC
V gene: TRBV7-8; D gene: .; clone size: few; J gene: TRBJ2-7; CDR3 protein: CASSLEAGVNEQYF; CDR3 DNA: TGTGCCAGCAGCTTAGAGGCAGGGGTCAACGAGCAGTACTTC
V gene: TRBV15; D gene: .; clone size: .; J gene: TRBJ2-5; CDR3 protein: CATSRYRGIQETQYF; CDR3 DNA: TGTGCCACCAGCAGATACCGGGGGATACAAGAGACCCAGTACTTC
V gene: TRBV2; D gene: .; clone size: .; J gene: TRBJ2-5; CDR3 protein: CASRSGKRETQYF; CDR3 DNA: TGTGCCAGCAGATCAGGGAAGCGGGAGACCCAGTACTTC
V gene: TRBV28; D gene: .; clone size: few; J gene: TRBJ1-1; CDR3 protein: CASSFGGFGYTEAFF; CDR3 DNA: TGTGCCAGCAGTTTCGGAGGGTTTGGGTACACTGAAGCTTTCTTT
V gene: TRBV7-3; D gene: .; clone size: few; J gene: TRBJ2-1; CDR3 protein: CASSLSTGRYNEQFF; CDR3 DNA: TGTGCCAGCAGCTTATCCACAGGAAGATACAATGAGCAGTTCTTC
V gene: TRBV2; D gene: .; clone size: .; J gene: TRBJ1-6; CDR3 protein: CASSKDVGGGISPLHF; CDR3 DNA: TGTGCCAGCAGCAAAGACGTTGGGGGGGGTATTTCACCCCTCCACTTT
V gene: TRBV2; D gene: .; clone size: medium-sized; J gene: TRBJ2-7; CDR3 protein: CASSGLGWDEQYF; CDR3 DNA: TGTGCCAGCAGTGGTCTGGGGTGGGACGAGCAGTACTTC
V gene: TRBV4-1; D gene: .; clone size: medium-sized; J gene: TRBJ1-1; CDR3 protein: CASSPPRAGNTEAFF; CDR3 DNA: TGCGCCAGCAGCCCTCCGAGGGCAGGAAACACTGAAGCTTTCTTT
V gene: TRBV30; D gene: .; clone size: .; J gene: TRBJ1-6; CDR3 protein: CAWRQLGGSYNSSLHF; CDR3 DNA: TGTGCCTGGAGGCAGCTGGGTGGCTCCTATAATTCATCCCTCCACTTT
V gene: TRBV5-5; D gene: .; clone size: medium-sized; J gene: TRBJ1-2; CDR3 protein: CASSLGGRGYTF; CDR3 DNA: TGTGCCAGCAGCTTGGGCGGCAGGGGCTACACCTTC
V gene: TRBV7-9; D gene: .; clone size: .; J gene: TRBJ1-5; CDR3 protein: CASSLPDQPQHF; CDR3 DNA: TGTGCCAGCAGCTTACCTGATCAGCCCCAGCATTTT
V gene: TRBV7-6; D gene: .; clone size: .; J gene: TRBJ1-2; CDR3 protein: CASSSLSEVTYGYTF; CDR3 DNA: TGTGCCAGCAGCTCGCTATCGGAGGTAACGTATGGCTACACCTTC
V gene: TRBV11-1; D gene: .; clone size: .; J gene: TRBJ1-1; CDR3 protein: CASSSSNGGTEAFF; CDR3 DNA: TGTGCCAGCTCCAGTAGTAACGGGGGGACTGAAGCTTTCTTT
V gene: TRBV5-6; D gene: TRBD2; clone size: .; J gene: TRBJ2-1; CDR3 protein: CASSYGGGSNEQFF; CDR3 DNA: TGTGCCAGCAGCTATGGGGGGGGGAGTAATGAGCAGTTCTTC
V gene: TRBV7-2; D gene: .; clone size: .; J gene: TRBJ1-6; CDR3 protein: CASSLIQAGRNSPLHF; CDR3 DNA: TGTGCCAGCAGCTTAATCCAGGCGGGGCGGAATTCACCCCTCCACTTT
V gene: TRBV4-1; D gene: .; clone size: .; J gene: TRBJ1-2; CDR3 protein: CASSQDWGVGYGYTF; CDR3 DNA: TGCGCCAGCAGCCAAGATTGGGGGGTCGGGTATGGCTACACCTTC
V gene: TRBV27; D gene: TRBD1; clone size: .; J gene: TRBJ1-2; CDR3 protein: CASSLTGLGNYGYTF; CDR3 DNA: TGTGCCAGCAGTTTGACAGGGTTGGGCAACTATGGCTACACCTTC
V gene: TRBV11-2; D gene: .; clone size: .; J gene: TRBJ1-4; CDR3 protein: CASSSNGRSEKLFF; CDR3 DNA: TGTGCCAGCAGCTCTAACGGGAGGTCCGAAAAACTGTTTTTT
V gene: TRBV5-1; D gene: TRBD1; clone size: .; J gene: TRBJ1-1; CDR3 protein: CASSLQGANTEAFF; CDR3 DNA: TGCGCCAGCAGCTTGCAGGGGGCGAACACTGAAGCTTTCTTT
V gene: TRBV5-4; D gene: TRBD1; clone size: few; J gene: TRBJ1-6; CDR3 protein: CASSLTQGGSPLHF; CDR3 DNA: TGTGCCAGCAGCTTGACACAGGGGGGTTCACCCCTCCACTTT
V gene: TRBV14; D gene: .; clone size: .; J gene: TRBJ2-7; CDR3 protein: CASRGGENEQYF; CDR3 DNA: TGTGCCAGCAGAGGCGGGGAAAACGAGCAGTACTTC
V gene: TRBV19; D gene: .; clone size: few; J gene: TRBJ2-5; CDR3 protein: CASSGGRGQETQYF; CDR3 DNA: TGTGCCAGTAGTGGGGGCAGGGGCCAAGAGACCCAGTACTTC
V gene: TRBV7-9; D gene: .; clone size: few; J gene: TRBJ1-4; CDR3 protein: CASSRSNEKLFF; CDR3 DNA: TGTGCCAGCAGCCGCAGTAATGAAAAACTGTTTTTT
V gene: TRBV18; D gene: .; clone size: once; J gene: TRBJ2-5; CDR3 protein: CASSPPGPAETQYF; CDR3 DNA: TGTGCCAGCTCACCACCAGGGCCAGCGGAGACCCAGTACTTC
V gene: TRBV7-2; D gene: TRBD1; clone size: few; J gene: TRBJ1-2; CDR3 protein: CASSKGQGRSYGYTF; CDR3 DNA: TGTGCCAGCAGCAAGGGACAGGGAAGAAGTTATGGCTACACCTTC
V gene: TRBV6-1; D gene: .; clone size: .; J gene: TRBJ2-6; CDR3 protein: CATWSSGANVLTF; CDR3 DNA: TGTGCCACCTGGAGCTCTGGGGCCAACGTCCTGACTTTC
V gene: TRBV11-2; D gene: TRBD1; clone size: .; J gene: TRBJ1-2; CDR3 protein: CASSIGTAYGYTF; CDR3 DNA: TGTGCCAGCAGCATTGGGACAGCTTATGGCTACACCTTC
V gene: TRBV7-2; D gene: TRBD2; clone size: .; J gene: TRBJ2-7; CDR3 protein: CASSPGLAGGHSEQYF; CDR3 DNA: TGTGCCAGCAGCCCGGGACTAGCGGGGGGGCATAGCGAGCAGTACTTC
V gene: TRBV5-1; D gene: TRBD1; clone size: .; J gene: TRBJ2-7; CDR3 protein: CASSLASSGTGVYEQYF; CDR3 DNA: TGCGCCAGCAGCTTGGCTTCCTCCGGGACAGGGGTCTACGAGCAGTACTTC
V gene: TRBV5-1; D gene: .; clone size: few; J gene: TRBJ1-2; CDR3 protein: CASSLVSGGYGYTF; CDR3 DNA: TGCGCCAGCAGCTTGGTTTCGGGGGGCTATGGCTACACCTTC
V gene: TRBV19; D gene: .; clone size: .; J gene: TRBJ1-5; CDR3 protein: CASSIEDYSNQPQHF; CDR3 DNA: TGTGCCAGTAGTATAGAGGACTATAGCAATCAGCCCCAGCATTTT
V gene: TRBV19; D gene: .; clone size: .; J gene: TRBJ2-5; CDR3 protein: CASSMGRRGETQYF; CDR3 DNA: TGTGCCAGTAGTATGGGGCGGCGGGGAGAGACCCAGTACTTC
V gene: TRBV9; D gene: .; clone size: .; J gene: TRBJ1-3; CDR3 protein: CASSVAAGNTIYF; CDR3 DNA: TGTGCCAGCAGCGTAGCTGCTGGAAACACCATATATTTT
V gene: TRBV11-2; D gene: .; clone size: few; J gene: TRBJ2-2; CDR3 protein: CASSLRAGSNTGELFF; CDR3 DNA: TGTGCCAGCAGCTTGAGGGCAGGATCGAACACCGGGGAGCTGTTTTTT
V gene: TRBV7-9; D gene: .; clone size: .; J gene: TRBJ2-3; CDR3 protein: CASSFSGAADTQYF; CDR3 DNA: TGTGCCAGCAGCTTTTCAGGGGCCGCAGATACGCAGTATTTT
V gene: TRBV4-1; D gene: TRBD1; clone size: few; J gene: TRBJ1-6; CDR3 protein: CASRSSGDSLGSPLHF; CDR3 DNA: TGCGCCAGCAGATCTAGCGGGGACAGCTTGGGTTCACCCCTCCACTTT
V gene: TRBV7-8; D gene: .; clone size: .; J gene: TRBJ2-7; CDR3 protein: CASSSGPFSYEQYF; CDR3 DNA: TGTGCCAGCAGCTCGGGACCGTTCTCCTACGAGCAGTACTTC
V gene: TRBV19; D gene: .; clone size: .; J gene: TRBJ1-5; CDR3 protein: CASSRDDDDQPQHF; CDR3 DNA: TGTGCCAGTAGTCGAGACGATGACGATCAGCCCCAGCATTTT
V gene: TRBV30; D gene: .; clone size: .; J gene: TRBJ1-2; CDR3 protein: CAWSEGDYGYTF; CDR3 DNA: TGTGCCTGGAGTGAGGGCGACTATGGCTACACCTTC
V gene: TRBV7-6; D gene: TRBD1; clone size: .; J gene: TRBJ2-7; CDR3 protein: CASSQRQGREQYF; CDR3 DNA: TGTGCCAGCAGCCAACGACAGGGACGAGAGCAGTACTTC